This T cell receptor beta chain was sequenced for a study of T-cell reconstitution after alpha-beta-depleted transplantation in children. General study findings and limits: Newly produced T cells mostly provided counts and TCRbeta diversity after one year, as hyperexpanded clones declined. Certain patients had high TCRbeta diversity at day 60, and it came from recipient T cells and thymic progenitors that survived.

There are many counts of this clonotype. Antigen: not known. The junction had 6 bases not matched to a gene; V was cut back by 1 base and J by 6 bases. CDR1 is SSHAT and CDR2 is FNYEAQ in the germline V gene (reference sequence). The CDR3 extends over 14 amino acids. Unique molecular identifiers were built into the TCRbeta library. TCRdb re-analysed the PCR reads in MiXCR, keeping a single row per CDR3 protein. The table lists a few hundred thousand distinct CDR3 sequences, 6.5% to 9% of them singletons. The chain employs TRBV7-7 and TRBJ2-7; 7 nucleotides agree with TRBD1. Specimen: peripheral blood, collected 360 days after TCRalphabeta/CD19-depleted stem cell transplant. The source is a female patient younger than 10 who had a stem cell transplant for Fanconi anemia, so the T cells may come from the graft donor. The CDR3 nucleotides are TGTGCCAGCAGCTTAGAAGCGACAGGGCCCGAGCAGTACTTC. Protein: CASSLEATGPEQYF.